Below, 26 T cell receptor beta chains from the same sample are listed, as sequenced in a study of CD8 T cells in ankylosing spondylitis. In TCRdb, the 5' RACE reads were re-called with MiXCR into one record per CDR3 protein. Of about 96,000 distinct CDR3 sequences in the sample, roughly 8.8% are singletons; the top ten hold 4% to 5.5%. The material sequenced was blood, either unsorted or a sorted T cell fraction (not recorded which). The receptor set was obtained from a male donor with ankylosing spondylitis or in good health (not recorded which).

J is TRBJ2-1 and V is TRBV5-4, with TRBD2 as a possible D gene (7 bases). Germline V gives CDR1 SGHNT, CDR2 YYREEE (reference sequence). The CDR3 length is 14 residues. The V and J ends lost 5 bases and 10 bases respectively, with 19 bases between them. The CDR3 protein is CASSHGRGALEQFF. CDR3 DNA sequence: TGTGCCAGCAGTCATGGCCGGGGGGCACTGGAGCAGTTCTTC.

This clonotype was seen repeatedly, ten times or more. The chain joins TRBV5-4 to TRBJ2-2; D is possibly TRBD1 (6 bases). Trimming cost V 2 bases and J 1 base, with 12 bases left between them. CDR1 is SGHNT, CDR2 YYREEE, per germline (reference sequence). The CDR3 has 16 amino acids. CDR3 DNA sequence: TGTGCCAGCAGCTTTCCCGGGACATTGAACACCGGGGAGCTGTTTTTT. Translation gives CASSFPGTLNTGELFF.

This clonotype has at least ten counts. V gene TRBV27 combines with J gene TRBJ2-1, with 7 positions matching TRBD2. The J segment lost 4 bases and the V segment lost 3 bases, leaving 9 bases of the junction unmatched. The CDR3 has 16 residues. In germline, CDR1 is MNHEY, CDR2 SMNVEV (reference sequence). The CDR3 DNA is TGTGCCAGCAGTTTGGGTTGGGAGGGTTATTACAATGAGCAGTTCTTC. Encoded protein: CASSLGWEGYYNEQFF.

A remark on this clonotype: One end of the junction is discordant with germline, which a read error may explain. The chain couples TRBV11-1 to TRBJ2-5; TRBD2 matches 8 bases. CDR3 length: 18 residues. CDR1 and CDR2 from the germline V gene are SGHAT and FQDESV (reference sequence). The CDR3 region has the DNA TGTGTCAGCAGCTCGCCGGGACTAGACCGCCCCAGTCAAGAGACCCAGTACTTC. Encoded protein: CVSSSPGLDRPSQETQYF. The full variable domain, rest sourced from reference TRBV11-1 and TRBJ2-5, is EAEVAQSPRYKITEKSQAVAFWCDPISGHATLYWYRQILGQGPELLVQFQDESVVDDSQLPKDRFSAERLKGVDSTLKIQPAELGDSAMYLCVSSSPGLDRPSQETQYFGPGTRLLVL.

On this clonotype itself: A single base separates this from a much larger clone, so it may be a read error. The chain employs TRBV13 and TRBJ1-1; D is ambiguous. Germline V gene data show CDR1 as PRHDT and CDR2 as FYEKMQ (reference sequence). The CDR3 length is 15 residues. V was trimmed by 2 bases and J by 0 bases, leaving 10 bases between them. CDR3 region: CASSLRRALNTEAFF. CDR3 DNA: TGTGCCAGCAGCTTACGGAGGGCTTTGAACACTGAAGCTTTCTTT. Supplemented by reference TRBV13 and TRBJ1-1, the full variable domain reads AAGVIQSPRHLIKEKRETATLKCYPIPRHDTVYWYQQGPGQDPQFLISFYEKMQSDKGSIPDRFSAQQFSDYHSELNMSSLELGDSALYFCASSLRRALNTEAFFGQGTRLTVV.

This clonotype showed up many times. This chain uses TRBV7-8 with TRBJ2-3; D call uncertain. The CDR3 has 15 residues. Trimming took 6 bases from V and 6 from J, leaving 19 bases between them. The V gene's germline CDR1 is SGHVS and CDR2 FQNEAQ. This CDR3 reads CASRLSSVISDTQYF. CDR3 sequence (DNA): TGTGCCAGCAGGTTAAGCAGTGTGATATCTGATACGCAGTATTTT.

Many counts were recorded for this clonotype. CDR3 protein: CASSLQGVYNSPLHF. DNA of the CDR3: TGTGCCAGCAGCTTACAGGGCGTTTATAATTCACCCCTCCACTTT. The gene calls are TRBV5-4 and TRBJ1-6; the D gene is possibly TRBD1 (6 bases). CDR1 is SGHNT, CDR2 YYREEE, per germline (reference sequence). V dropped 2 bases and J dropped 4 bases, with 10 bases sitting between them. The CDR3 length is 15 residues.

This clonotype was observed many times. The V gene is TRBV24-1, the J gene TRBJ2-6; D uncertain. The CDR3 has 13 residues. Germline CDR1 and CDR2: KGHDR and SFDVKD. The V and J ends lost 6 bases and 2 bases respectively, with 4 bases between them. CDR3 nucleotide sequence: TGTGCCACCAGTTCCCCTGGGGCCAACGTCCTGACTTTC. This encodes CATSSPGANVLTF.

The V call is TRBV5-1, the J call TRBJ2-7; D may be TRBD2 (6 bases). Germline-derived CDR1 and CDR2 are SGHRS and YFSETQ. CDR3 length: 13 residues. V lost 3 bases, J lost 5 bases, and 12 bases lay in between. The CDR3 sequence: CASSWLERDEQYF. CDR3 nucleotides: TGCGCCAGCAGCTGGTTAGAGCGGGACGAGCAGTACTTC.

This clonotype came up many times. This sequence joins TRBV29-1 and TRBJ2-1; 8 positions agree with TRBD1. Germline lookup yields CDR1 SQVTM and CDR2 ANQGSEA. The CDR3 is 13 residues long. V shed 5 bases, J shed 7 bases, and the junction held 7 bases outside the gene matches. In DNA form, the CDR3 reads TGCAGCGTTTTTACAGGGGGTCGGAATGAGCAGTTCTTC. It yields the protein CSVFTGGRNEQFF.

This clonotype came up many times. The rearrangement joins TRBV2 to TRBJ2-7, with a tentative D call TRBD1 (6 bases). The CDR3 is 16 residues long. The germline V gene has CDR1 SNHLY and CDR2 FYNNEI. Trimming took off 6 bases at V and 0 bases at J, with 18 bases between the two ends. For the CDR3, the DNA is TGTGCCAGCAGAAAACAGGGAATGAACCTCTCCTACGAGCAGTACTTC. Translated: CASRKQGMNLSYEQYF.

Ten or more counts support this clonotype. V and J are TRBV28 and TRBJ2-5; TRBD1 matches at 7 bases. The CDR3 contains 13 residues. V was clipped by 5 bases and J by 5 bases; unmatched bases: 5. Germline CDR1 is MDHEN and CDR2 is SYDVKM. CDR3 nucleotides: TGTGCCAGCAGTGGGACAGTACCCGAGACCCAGTACTTC. This codes for CASSGTVPETQYF.

The rearrangement uses TRBV6-8 and TRBJ2-3, with 12 bases lining up with TRBD2. This CDR3 region has 17 residues. V shed 4 bases, J shed 1 base, and the junction held 6 bases outside the gene matches. Germline CDR1 is MNHGY and CDR2 is SAAAGT. The CDR3 region is CASSSTSGGHRTDTQYF. In nucleotides, the CDR3 is TGTGCCAGCAGTTCAACTAGCGGGGGGCACCGCACAGATACGCAGTATTTT.

This clonotype was seen ten or more times. The J gene is TRBJ1-5, the V gene TRBV5-6, with a tentative D call TRBD1 (6 bases). This CDR3 spans 14 amino acids. The ends were cut back, 4 bases at V and 5 bases at J, with 13 bases in the middle. Germline V gene lookup returns CDR1 SGHDT and CDR2 YYEEEE. CDR3 DNA sequence: TGTGCCAGCAGCGGCGGACAGATACATCAGCCCCAGCATTTT. As protein: CASSGGQIHQPQHF.

The table lists this clonotype with a few counts. The chain combines TRBV27 with TRBJ2-3, with 14 bases matching TRBD2. Germline assignment: CDR1 MNHEY and CDR2 SMNVEV (reference sequence). V was pared by 4 bases and J by 0 bases, with 6 bases of the junction left unmatched. CDR3 size: 18 residues. The CDR3 here is CASSSGLAGGPSTDTQYF. The CDR3 nucleotides read TGTGCCAGCAGTTCAGGACTAGCGGGGGGACCCAGCACAGATACGCAGTATTTT.

The J gene is TRBJ1-4, the V gene TRBV7-2; D is undetermined. Trimming cost V 5 bases and J 5 bases, with 3 bases left between them. CDR3 length: 11 residues. CDR1 and CDR2 from the germline V gene are SGHTA and FQGNSA. The CDR3 loop is CASSQNEKLFF. The CDR3 DNA sequence: TGTGCCAGCAGCCAGAATGAAAAACTGTTTTTT.

This clonotype was observed many times. The genes are TRBV5-1 and TRBJ2-7, with D tentatively TRBD2 (6 bases). This CDR3 region has 15 residues. V was cut by 0 bases and J by 1 base, with 11 bases left in between. Germline CDR1 reads SGHRS; CDR2 reads YFSETQ. CDR3 nucleotide sequence: TGCGCCAGCAGCTTGGTTACGGGGAGGTCCTACGAGCAGTACTTC. Translation: CASSLVTGRSYEQYF.

This clonotype was detected only a few times. The chain employs TRBV6-1 and TRBJ2-2; D perhaps matches TRBD2 (5 bases). The CDR3 is 14 residues long. Germline lookup yields CDR1 MNHNS and CDR2 SASEGT. The V and J ends lost 5 bases and 6 bases respectively, with 13 bases between them. In DNA form, the CDR3 reads TGTGCCAGCAGTAGAGAGGGTTTGTCCGGGGAGCTGTTTTTT. It translates to CASSREGLSGELFF.

This clonotype was seen ten or more times. The chain joins TRBV6-1 to TRBJ2-1; no reliable D call. This CDR3 spans 17 amino acids. Looked up from germline, CDR1 is MNHNS and CDR2 is SASEGT. Trimming cost V 2 bases and J 2 bases, with 16 bases left between them. CDR3 sequence (DNA): TGTGCCAGCAGTGAAAACCGTGGCAGCTACCCCTACAATGAGCAGTTCTTC. This gives the protein CASSENRGSYPYNEQFF.

This clonotype was found many times. This chain joins TRBV27 and TRBJ1-5, with D possibly matching TRBD1 (6 bases). Germline loops: CDR1 MNHEY, CDR2 SMNVEV (reference sequence). The CDR3 runs to 14 residues. V was clipped by 5 bases and J by 3 bases, with 11 bases between them. This chain's CDR3 is CASSATGPNQPQHF. The CDR3 DNA follows: TGTGCCAGCAGTGCGACAGGACCCAATCAGCCCCAGCATTTT.

This clonotype was recorded a few times. The chain uses TRBV18 and TRBJ2-4; the D call may be TRBD1 or TRBD2 (6 bases each). Trimming removed 5 bases at V and 0 bases at J, with 11 bases between. The CDR3 is 15 residues long. CDR1 and CDR2 (germline): KGHSH, LQKENI. The CDR3 region is CASSEGGLAKNIQYF. The CDR3 region has the DNA TGTGCCAGCTCAGAGGGGGGTCTAGCCAAAAACATTCAGTACTTC.

This clonotype was found a few times. The chain couples TRBV28 to TRBJ1-5, with 10 bases aligning to TRBD1. Germline V CDR1 and CDR2: MDHEN, SYDVKM. The trim removed 3 bases at V and 7 bases at J, leaving 6 bases unmatched. This CDR3 comprises 15 residues. The CDR3 nucleotides read TGTGCCAGCAGTTTCCCGGGACAGGGGCTACAGCCCCAGCATTTT. Amino acids: CASSFPGQGLQPQHF.

Regarding this clonotype: A read error may explain this, as a much larger clone is one base away. The chain recombines TRBV7-2 with TRBJ2-1; D not certain. The length of the CDR3 is 13 residues. Germline V gene lookup returns CDR1 SGHTA and CDR2 FQGNSA. The CDR3 DNA follows: TGTGCCAGCAGCCTGGAGAAGTACAATGCGCAGTTCTTC. The encoded protein is CASSLEKYNAQFF.

This clonotype was picked up many times. The chain joins TRBV5-1 to TRBJ2-1; 10 bases fit TRBD2. CDR1 is SGHRS and CDR2 is YFSETQ in the germline V gene. The V segment lost 4 bases and the J segment 6 bases; nucleotides outside the gene matches: 7. This CDR3 is built from 15 residues. For the CDR3, the DNA is TGCGCCAGCAGCGGTGCTAGCGGGGGAGCCAATGAGCAGTTCTTC. Translated: CASSGASGGANEQFF.

This clonotype was seen repeatedly, ten times or more. The J gene is TRBJ2-1, the V gene TRBV6-1, with TRBD2 matching 8 bases. The germline V gene encodes CDR1 MNHNS and CDR2 SASEGT. The J segment lost 2 bases and the V segment lost 6 bases, leaving 6 bases of the junction unmatched. The CDR3 has 15 amino acids. CDR3 region: CASRAGAGAYNEQFF. The CDR3, as DNA: TGTGCCAGCAGAGCGGGAGCGGGGGCCTACAATGAGCAGTTCTTC.

This clonotype was found many times. The rearrangement uses TRBV5-1 and TRBJ2-1; a weak D match, TRBD1 (6 bases). V lost 6 bases and J 2 bases, leaving 12 bases between the germline ends. The germline V gene encodes CDR1 SGHRS and CDR2 YFSETQ. This CDR3 contains 14 residues. The CDR3 DNA follows: TGCGCCAGCAAAGCAGGGGAGACCTACAATGAGCAGTTCTTC. It yields the protein CASKAGETYNEQFF.